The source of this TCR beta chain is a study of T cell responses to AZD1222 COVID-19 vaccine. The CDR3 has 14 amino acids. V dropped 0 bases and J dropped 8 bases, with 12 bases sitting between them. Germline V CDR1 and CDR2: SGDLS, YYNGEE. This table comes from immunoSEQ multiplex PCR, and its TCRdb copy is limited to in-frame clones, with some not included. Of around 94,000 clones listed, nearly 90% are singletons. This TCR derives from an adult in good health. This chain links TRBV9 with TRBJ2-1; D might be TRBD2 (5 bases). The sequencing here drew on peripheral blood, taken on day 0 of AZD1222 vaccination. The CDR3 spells CASSVEASLDEQFF. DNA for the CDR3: TGTGCCAGCAGCGTAGAGGCTAGCCTCGATGAGCAGTTCTTC.